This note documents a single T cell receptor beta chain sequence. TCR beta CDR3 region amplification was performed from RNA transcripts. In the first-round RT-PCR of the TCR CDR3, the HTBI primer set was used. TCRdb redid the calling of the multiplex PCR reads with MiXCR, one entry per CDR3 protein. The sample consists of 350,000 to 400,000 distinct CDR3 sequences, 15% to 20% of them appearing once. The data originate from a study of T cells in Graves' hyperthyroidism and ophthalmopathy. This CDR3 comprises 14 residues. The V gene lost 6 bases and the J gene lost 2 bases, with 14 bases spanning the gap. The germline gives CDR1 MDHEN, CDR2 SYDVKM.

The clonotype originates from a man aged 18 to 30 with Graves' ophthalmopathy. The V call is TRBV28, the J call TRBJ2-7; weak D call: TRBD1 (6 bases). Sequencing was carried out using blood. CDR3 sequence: CASRAQGTPYEQYF. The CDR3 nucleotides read TGTGCCAGCAGGGCCCAGGGGACCCCCTACGAGCAGTACTTC.